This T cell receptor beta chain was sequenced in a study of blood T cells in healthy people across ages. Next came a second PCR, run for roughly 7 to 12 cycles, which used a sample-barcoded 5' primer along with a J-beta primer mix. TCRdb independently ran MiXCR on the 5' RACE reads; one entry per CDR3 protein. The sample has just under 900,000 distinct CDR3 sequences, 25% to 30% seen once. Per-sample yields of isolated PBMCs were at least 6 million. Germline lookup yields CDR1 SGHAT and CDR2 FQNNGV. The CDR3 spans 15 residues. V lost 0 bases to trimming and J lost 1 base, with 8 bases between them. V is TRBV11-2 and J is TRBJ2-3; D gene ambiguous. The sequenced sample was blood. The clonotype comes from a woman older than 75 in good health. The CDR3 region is CASSLDVVGTDTQYF. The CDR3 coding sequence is TGTGCCAGCAGCTTAGACGTCGTTGGCACAGATACGCAGTATTTT.